This T cell receptor (beta chain) was captured in a study of persistence of HIV-infected CD4 T cells. Comment on this clone: As yet, its antigen is unknown.

V was clipped by 5 bases and J by 0 bases, with 11 bases between them. Germline lookup yields CDR1 MNHEY and CDR2 SVGAGI. The CDR3 length is 15 residues. Stimulation used 9 to 10 ug/mL lysate from CMV-infected fibroblasts. Responding CD4+ T cells were sorted by upregulation of both CD40 ligand and CD69. Sequencing used immunoSEQ version 4 in survey mode. The protocol was immunoSEQ multiplex PCR, while the TCRdb copy is restricted to in-frame clones and leaves out a portion. The sample lists thousands of clones; roughly three fifths were seen once. Sequences were derived from CD4+ T cells sorted from PBMCs after approximately 18-hour stimulation, sampled from a patient who received antiretroviral therapy. The source is an adult man with HIV who was CMV-seropositive. This chain uses TRBV6-5 with TRBJ1-3; D remains unclear. CDR3 nucleotides: TGTGCCAGCAGTATCACCGACTTCTCTGGAAACACCATATATTTT. This encodes CASSITDFSGNTIYF.